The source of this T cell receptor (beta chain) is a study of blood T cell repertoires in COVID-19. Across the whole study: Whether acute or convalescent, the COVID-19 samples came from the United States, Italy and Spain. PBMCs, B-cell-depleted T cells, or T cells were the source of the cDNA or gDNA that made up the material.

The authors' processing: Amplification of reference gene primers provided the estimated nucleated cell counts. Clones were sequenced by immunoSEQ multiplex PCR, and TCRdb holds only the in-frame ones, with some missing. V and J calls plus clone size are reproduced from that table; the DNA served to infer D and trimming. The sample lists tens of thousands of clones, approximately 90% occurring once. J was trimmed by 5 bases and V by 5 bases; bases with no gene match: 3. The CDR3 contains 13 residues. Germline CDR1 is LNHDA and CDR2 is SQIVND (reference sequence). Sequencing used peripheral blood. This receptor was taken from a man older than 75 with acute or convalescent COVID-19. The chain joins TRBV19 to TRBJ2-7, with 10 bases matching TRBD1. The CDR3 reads CASSDRGHDEQYF. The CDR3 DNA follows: TGTGCCAGTAGTGACAGGGGGCACGACGAGCAGTACTTC.